A selection of T cell receptor beta chains follows, all from one sample in a study of T-cell reconstitution after alpha-beta-depleted transplantation in children. One entry per CDR3 protein results from TCRdb running MiXCR on the PCR reads. The data hold approximately 490,000 distinct CDR3 sequences, with 10% to 13% observed a single time. Sequencing was performed on PBMCs, taken before TCRalphabeta/CD19-depleted stem cell transplant. The receptor source for this set is a child aged 2-15 years with inherited bone marrow failure, due to receive a stem cell transplant. Both conserved end residues are part of each CDR3. Each record gives: CDR3 DNA, CDR3 protein, clone size, V gene, J gene, D gene. A D gene is named only where the DNA matches it firmly. Expanded clones are given a class, and other clones once, few, many or no size at all.

DNA: TGTGCCACCAGCAGAGTTAGGACGGACTTCTATGGCTACACCTTC
CDR3: CATSRVRTDFYGYTF
size: NA
V: TRBV15
J: TRBJ1-2
D: NA

DNA: TGTGCCAGCAGCCGTCCCGGTGAGCAGTTCTTC
CDR3: CASSRPGEQFF
size: many
V: TRBV12-3/TRBV12-4
J: TRBJ2-1
D: NA

DNA: TGTGCTAGCAGCACGGGACTAGCGGGGAACACCGGGGAGCTGTTTTTT
CDR3: CASSTGLAGNTGELFF
size: many
V: TRBV7-7
J: TRBJ2-2
D: TRBD2

DNA: TGCAGCGTTGCAGTGACAGGGGGCTCCTACGAGCAGTACTTC
CDR3: CSVAVTGGSYEQYF
size: many
V: TRBV29-1
J: TRBJ2-7
D: TRBD1

DNA: TGTGCCAGCACCCGCAGCCCCCCCGAGGGGGGGCTATTCTACGAGCAGTACTTC
CDR3: CASTRSPPEGGLFYEQYF
size: many
V: TRBV12-3/TRBV12-4
J: TRBJ2-7
D: NA

DNA: TGTGCCTGGAGTGTAATAGGACTAGCCAACCCCTACGAGCAGTACTTC
CDR3: CAWSVIGLANPYEQYF
size: many
V: TRBV30
J: TRBJ2-7
D: TRBD2

DNA: TGTGCCAGCAGTTTGACATACTACTACGAGCAGTACTTC
CDR3: CASSLTYYYEQYF
size: NA
V: TRBV12-3/TRBV12-4
J: TRBJ2-7
D: NA

DNA: TGTGCCAGCAGTTTAGCCCTCGGGGTAGGCTACACCTTC
CDR3: CASSLALGVGYTF
size: many
V: TRBV12-3/TRBV12-4
J: TRBJ1-2
D: NA

DNA: TGTGCCAGCAGCTCTCCGGGACAAACAGAGACCCAGTACTTC
CDR3: CASSSPGQTETQYF
size: many
V: TRBV7-6
J: TRBJ2-5
D: NA

DNA: TGTGCCAGCAGCCTCCCATGGCAGACCTACGAGCAGTACTTC
CDR3: CASSLPWQTYEQYF
size: many
V: TRBV11-2
J: TRBJ2-7
D: NA

DNA: TGCGCCAGCAGCCGTCGAAACGAGCAGTACTTC
CDR3: CASSRRNEQYF
size: many
V: TRBV23-1
J: TRBJ2-7
D: NA

DNA: TGTGCCAATTCACCGGCAGACAGGAGCACAGATACGCAGTATTTT
CDR3: CANSPADRSTDTQYF
size: many
V: TRBV28
J: TRBJ2-3
D: NA

DNA: TGCAGTGCTCCGTGGACTAGTGTCTATGAGCAGTTCTTC
CDR3: CSAPWTSVYEQFF
size: many
V: TRBV20-1
J: TRBJ2-1
D: TRBD2

DNA: TGTGCCAGCAGCCTCACACAGGGGGCTTCTTCACCCCTCCACTTT
CDR3: CASSLTQGASSPLHF
size: NA
V: TRBV7-9
J: TRBJ1-6
D: TRBD1

DNA: TGTGCCATCAGGCCCGCGATGGAGACTGGGGCCAACGTCCTGACTTTC
CDR3: CAIRPAMETGANVLTF
size: few
V: TRBV10-3
J: TRBJ2-6
D: NA

DNA: TGTGCCTGGAGTGTTTCAGGGGATCAGCCCCAGCATTTT
CDR3: CAWSVSGDQPQHF
size: NA
V: TRBV30
J: TRBJ1-5
D: NA